This TCR beta chain was recorded in a study of low-dose radiotherapy and immunotherapy resistance in tumors. Overall study: Ipilimumab 1 mg/kg every six weeks, together with nivolumab 240 mg every two weeks, was given intravenously to patients.

cDNA synthesis used a TRAV/TRBV-specific primer set for both chains. PCR amplification of the TCRs was performed with Phusion for approximately 20 PCR cycles, and it relied on a constant-region primer together with a V-primer adapter. The mRNA that was isolated underwent amplification by in vitro transcription. TCRdb fed the reads into MiXCR, producing one record per CDR3 protein. The sample consists of approximately 9,000 distinct CDR3 sequences, roughly three quarters of them appearing once. The CDR3 totals 11 residues. The germline V gene encodes CDR1 DFQATT and CDR2 SNEGSKA (reference sequence). Trimming pared 4 bases from V and 0 bases from J, leaving 3 bases between.

The rearrangement links TRBV20-1 to TRBJ2-5; the D is unclear. The origin of this receptor is a human donor with advanced metastatic prostate, ovarian, gallbladder or colorectal cancer (not recorded which). This table probably holds off-target reads from a library built for another chain. CDR3 residues: CSATHQETQYF. The CDR3 bases are TGCAGTGCTACACACCAAGAGACCCAGTACTTC.